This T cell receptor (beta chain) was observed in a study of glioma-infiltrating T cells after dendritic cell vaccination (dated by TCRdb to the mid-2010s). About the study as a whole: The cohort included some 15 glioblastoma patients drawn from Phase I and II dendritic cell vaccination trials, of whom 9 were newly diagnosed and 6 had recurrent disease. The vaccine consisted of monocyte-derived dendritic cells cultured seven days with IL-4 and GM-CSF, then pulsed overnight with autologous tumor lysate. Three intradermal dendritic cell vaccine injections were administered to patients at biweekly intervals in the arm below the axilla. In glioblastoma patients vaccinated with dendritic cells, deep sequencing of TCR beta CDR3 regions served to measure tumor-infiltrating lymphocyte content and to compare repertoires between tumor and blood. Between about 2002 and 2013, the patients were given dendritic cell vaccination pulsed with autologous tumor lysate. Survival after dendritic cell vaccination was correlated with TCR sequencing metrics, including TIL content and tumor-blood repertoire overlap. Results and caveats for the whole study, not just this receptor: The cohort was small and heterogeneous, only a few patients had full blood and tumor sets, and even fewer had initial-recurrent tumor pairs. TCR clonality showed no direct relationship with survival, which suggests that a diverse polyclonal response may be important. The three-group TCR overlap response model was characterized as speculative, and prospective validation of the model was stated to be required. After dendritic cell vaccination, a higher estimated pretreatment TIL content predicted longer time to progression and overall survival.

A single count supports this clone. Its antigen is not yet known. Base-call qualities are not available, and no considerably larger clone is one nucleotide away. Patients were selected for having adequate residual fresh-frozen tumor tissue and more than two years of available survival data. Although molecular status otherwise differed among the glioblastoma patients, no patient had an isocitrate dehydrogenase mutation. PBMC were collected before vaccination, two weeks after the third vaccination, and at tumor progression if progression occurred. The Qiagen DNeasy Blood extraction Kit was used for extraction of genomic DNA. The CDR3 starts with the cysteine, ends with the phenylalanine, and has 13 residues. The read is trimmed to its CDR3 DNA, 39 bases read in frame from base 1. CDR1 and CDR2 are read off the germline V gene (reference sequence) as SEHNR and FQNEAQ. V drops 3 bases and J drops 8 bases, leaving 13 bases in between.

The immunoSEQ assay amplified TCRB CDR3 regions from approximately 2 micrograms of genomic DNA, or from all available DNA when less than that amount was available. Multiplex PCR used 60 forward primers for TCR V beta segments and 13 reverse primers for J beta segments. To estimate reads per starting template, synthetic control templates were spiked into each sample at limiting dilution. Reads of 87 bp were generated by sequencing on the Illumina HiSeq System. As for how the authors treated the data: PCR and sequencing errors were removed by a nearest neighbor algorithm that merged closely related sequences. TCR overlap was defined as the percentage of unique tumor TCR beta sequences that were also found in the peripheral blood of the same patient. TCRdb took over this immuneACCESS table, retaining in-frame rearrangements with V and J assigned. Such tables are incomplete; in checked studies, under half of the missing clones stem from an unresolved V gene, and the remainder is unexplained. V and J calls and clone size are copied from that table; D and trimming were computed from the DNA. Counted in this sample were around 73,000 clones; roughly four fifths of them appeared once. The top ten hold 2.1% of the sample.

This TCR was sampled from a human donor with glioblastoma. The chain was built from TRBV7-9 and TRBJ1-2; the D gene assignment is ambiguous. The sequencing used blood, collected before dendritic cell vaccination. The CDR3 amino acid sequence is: CASSFIWVEGYTF. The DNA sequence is TGTGCCAGCAGCTTCATCTGGGTGGAGGGCTACACCTTC.